These 17 T cell receptor beta chains originate from one sample sequenced in a study of blood T cell repertoires in COVID-19. The repertoire was sequenced with immunoSEQ multiplex PCR; TCRdb's copy has only in-frame clones and lacks some. The table lists around 140,000 clones, about 80% of them singletons. Sequenced: PBMCs or T cells enriched from blood (not recorded which). All receptors come from a man aged 45 to 65 in a cohort exposed to, infected with or recovered from COVID-19 (not recorded which).

This clone was counted between two and nine times. The chain joins TRBV15 to TRBJ1-5, with D possibly being TRBD1 (6 bases). From germline, CDR1 is LNHNV and CDR2 YYDKDF (reference sequence). The CDR3 runs 14 residues. V was cut by 3 bases and J by 4 bases, with 10 bases left in between. The CDR3 nucleotides are TGTGCCACCAGCAGGGGGGCAGAAAATCAGCCCCAGCATTTT. It codes for CATSRGAENQPQHF.

The chain has TRBV4-3 and TRBJ2-6, with D hard to call. V lost 4 bases to trimming and J lost 0 bases, with 19 bases between them. CDR3 size: 19 residues. Germline V gene lookup returns CDR1 LGHNA and CDR2 YSLEER. The CDR3 protein is CASSLDLPLPGSGANVLTF. CDR3 nucleotides: TGCGCCAGCAGCCTAGATCTCCCGCTCCCGGGCTCTGGGGCCAACGTCCTGACTTTC.

The V call is TRBV25-1, the J call TRBJ2-7, with TRBD2 matching over 8 bases. V gave up 2 bases and J gave up 3 bases; unmatched junction bases: 3. Germline values: CDR1 MGHDK, CDR2 SYGVNS. This CDR3 comprises 14 residues. As DNA, the CDR3 is TGTGCCAGCAGTGAACGGGCGGGGGGCTACGAGCAGTACTTC. Translating it yields CASSERAGGYEQYF.

The sample holds one count of this clone. The chain links TRBV19 to TRBJ1-3, with D unresolved. This CDR3 is built from 14 residues. V was pared by 4 bases and J by 1 base, with 8 bases between. Looked up from germline, CDR1 is LNHDA and CDR2 is SQIVND (reference sequence). CDR3 residues: CASSTDNSGNTIYF. The CDR3 nucleotides read TGTGCCAGTAGTACAGACAATTCTGGAAACACCATATATTTT.

The genes are TRBV11-2 and TRBJ2-3; D perhaps matches TRBD2 (6 bases). Germline CDR1 SGHAT, CDR2 FQNNGV. This CDR3 is 14 amino acids long. Between the trimmed V and J ends, which lost 0 bases and 4 bases, there was a span of 8 bases. CDR3 nucleotides: TGTGCCAGCAGCTTAGAACTAGCAGCAGATACGCAGTATTTT. This codes for CASSLELAADTQYF.

The chain recombines TRBV19 with TRBJ1-2; maybe TRBD1 (6 bases). This CDR3 contains 14 residues. The V and J ends lost 5 bases and 0 bases respectively, with 10 bases between them. Germline V gives CDR1 LNHDA, CDR2 SQIVND (reference sequence). This CDR3 reads CASSGQGTNYGYTF. CDR3 nucleotides: TGTGCCAGTAGTGGCCAGGGGACTAACTATGGCTACACCTTC.

The sample holds a few counts of this clone. The chain joins TRBV19 to TRBJ2-2; 8 nucleotides line up with TRBD1. CDR3 length: 15 residues. V was pared by 3 bases and J by 7 bases, with 7 bases of the junction left unmatched. Germline V gene data show CDR1 as LNHDA and CDR2 as SQIVND (reference sequence). The CDR3 sequence: CASSMVRGPGGELFF. The CDR3 DNA reads TGTGCCAGTAGTATGGTCAGGGGGCCGGGCGGGGAGCTGTTTTTT.

V gene TRBV7-9 combines with J gene TRBJ1-5; D is unclear. Germline V gene lookup returns CDR1 SEHNR and CDR2 FQNEAQ (reference sequence). The CDR3 covers 13 residues. V lost 5 bases, J lost 9 bases, and 14 bases lay in between. CDR3 sequence (DNA): TGTGCCAGCAGCCCCGGGTTATCGCCGCCCCAGCATTTT. Translated, it gives CASSPGLSPPQHF.

The V call is TRBV5-6, the J call TRBJ2-3; no clear D gene. CDR3 length equals 12 residues. CDR1 and CDR2 from the germline V gene are SGHDT and YYEEEE. V was clipped by 0 bases and J by 5 bases, with 4 bases between them. CDR3 sequence (DNA): TGTGCCAGCAGCTTGGTAGTAGATACGCAGTATTTT. Its protein product is CASSLVVDTQYF.

V gene TRBV9 combines with J gene TRBJ1-1, with D perhaps TRBD1 (5 bases). The CDR3 extends over 15 amino acids. V was trimmed by 0 bases and J by 6 bases, leaving 15 bases between them. Germline CDR1 reads SGDLS; CDR2 reads YYNGEE. CDR3 DNA sequence: TGTGCCAGCAGCGTAGAGGGCTTTGGGGCGGCTGAAGCTTTCTTT. Translated, it gives CASSVEGFGAAEAFF.

The V gene is TRBV7-8, the J gene TRBJ2-5, with D maybe TRBD1 (5 bases). This CDR3 has 15 amino acids. Germline lookup yields CDR1 SGHVS and CDR2 FQNEAQ. The germline V and J ends were trimmed by 1 base and 7 bases, with 16 bases remaining between them. This chain's CDR3 is CASSLEGQGLGTQYF. The CDR3 DNA is TGTGCCAGCAGCTTAGAGGGCCAGGGCCTGGGGACCCAGTACTTC.

Only a few counts were recorded for this clone. This sequence joins TRBV5-6 and TRBJ2-7, with a tentative D call TRBD1 (5 bases). V shed 0 bases and J shed 0 bases, with 13 bases lying between them. Germline loops: CDR1 SGHDT, CDR2 YYEEEE. This CDR3 region has 16 residues. In DNA, the CDR3 is TGTGCCAGCAGCTTGGGGCAGGGCAGAAGCTCCTACGAGCAGTACTTC. This gives the protein CASSLGQGRSSYEQYF.

The rearrangement uses TRBV19 and TRBJ1-1, with 8 bases aligning to TRBD1. V lost 6 bases and J lost 6; bases outside the gene matches: 6. This CDR3 has 13 amino acids. The V gene's germline CDR1 is LNHDA and CDR2 SQIVND (reference sequence). For the CDR3, the DNA is TGTGCCAGTAGGGAGACAGGGGTCCCTGAAGCTTTCTTT. Its translation: CASRETGVPEAFF.

The CDR3 coding sequence is TGTGCCAGCAGTGAGATGGGGGGGCTCTATGGCTACACCTTC. Translated: CASSEMGGLYGYTF. The chain is built from TRBV2 and TRBJ1-2, with D tentatively TRBD1 (6 bases). V lost 3 bases to trimming and J lost 4 bases, with 12 bases between them. This CDR3 has 14 residues. From germline, CDR1 is SNHLY and CDR2 FYNNEI.

This chain connects TRBV19 to TRBJ2-1; 10 nucleotides line up with TRBD2. CDR1 is LNHDA, CDR2 SQIVND, per germline (reference sequence). CDR3 length equals 16 residues. V shed 4 bases and J 0 bases; nucleotides not matched to a gene: 3. CDR3 sequence (DNA): TGTGCCAGTAGTAGATCTAGCGGGGGCTCCTACAATGAGCAGTTCTTC. Its protein product is CASSRSSGGSYNEQFF. Full variable domain (outside the CDR3, taken from reference TRBV19 and TRBJ2-1): DGGITQSPKYLFRKEGQNVTLSCEQNLNHDAMYWYRQDPGQGLRLIYYSQIVNDFQKGDIAEGYSVSREKKESFPLTVTSAQKNPTAFYLCASSRSSGGSYNEQFFGPGTRLTVL.

The V and J genes are TRBV6-5 and TRBJ2-7; 7 positions match TRBD1. The junction had 4 bases not matched to a gene; V was cut back by 5 bases and J by 3 bases. The CDR3 extends over 13 amino acids. Germline V lookup: CDR1 MNHEY, CDR2 SVGAGI. In DNA form, the CDR3 reads TGTGCCAGCAGTCAGGGACAGTACTACGAGCAGTACTTC. Translated: CASSQGQYYEQYF.

The DNA for the CDR3 is TGTGCCAGTAGTATAGATACCTCGACAGGATGGCCCTATGGCTACACCTTC. It translates to CASSIDTSTGWPYGYTF. The chain links TRBV19 to TRBJ1-2; TRBD1 might be the D (6 bases). The CDR3 has 17 residues. The germline V gene has CDR1 LNHDA and CDR2 SQIVND (reference sequence). Trimming cost V 0 bases and J 4 bases, with 18 bases left between them.